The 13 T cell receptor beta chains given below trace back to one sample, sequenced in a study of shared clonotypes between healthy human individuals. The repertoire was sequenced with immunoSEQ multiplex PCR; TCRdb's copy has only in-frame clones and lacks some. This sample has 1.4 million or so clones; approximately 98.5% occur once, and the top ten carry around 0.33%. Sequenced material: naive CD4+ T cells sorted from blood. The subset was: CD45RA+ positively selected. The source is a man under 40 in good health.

The DNA for the CDR3 is TGTGCCAGCAGCATTATTAGCGGGAACACCGGGGAGCTGTTTTTT. It codes for CASSIISGNTGELFF. The chain couples TRBV9 to TRBJ2-2, with D maybe TRBD2 (6 bases). The CDR3 contains 15 residues. Between the trimmed V and J ends, which lost 4 bases and 1 base, there was a span of 11 bases. Germline CDR1 reads SGDLS; CDR2 reads YYNGEE.

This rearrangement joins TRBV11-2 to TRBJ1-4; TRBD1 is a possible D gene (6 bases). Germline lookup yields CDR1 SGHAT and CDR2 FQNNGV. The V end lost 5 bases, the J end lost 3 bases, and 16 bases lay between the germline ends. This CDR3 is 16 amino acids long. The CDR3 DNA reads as TGTGCCAGCAGCCCCAGACAGGAGACGGCTAATGAAAAACTGTTTTTT. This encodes CASSPRQETANEKLFF. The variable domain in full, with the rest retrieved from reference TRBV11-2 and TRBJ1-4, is EAGVAQSPRYKIIEKRQSVAFWCNPISGHATLYWYQQILGQGPKLLIQFQNNGVVDDSQLPKDRFSAERLKGVDSTLKIQPAKLEDSAVYLCASSPRQETANEKLFFGSGTQLSVL.

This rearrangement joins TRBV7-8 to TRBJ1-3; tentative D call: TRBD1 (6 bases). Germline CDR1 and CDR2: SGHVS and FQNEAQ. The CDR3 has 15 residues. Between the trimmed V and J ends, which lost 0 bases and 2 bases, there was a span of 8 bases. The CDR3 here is CASSLARTAGNTIYF. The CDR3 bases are TGTGCCAGCAGCTTAGCAAGGACAGCTGGAAACACCATATATTTT.

CDR3 coding DNA: TGCAGCGTTGCGGTCCGACTTACAGCTAGTGAGCAGTTCTTC. Its translation is CSVAVRLTASEQFF. V usage is TRBV29-1 and J usage is TRBJ2-1; no firm D call. V was pared by 4 bases and J by 9 bases, with 19 bases between. This CDR3 contains 14 residues. Germline loops: CDR1 SQVTM, CDR2 ANQGSEA.

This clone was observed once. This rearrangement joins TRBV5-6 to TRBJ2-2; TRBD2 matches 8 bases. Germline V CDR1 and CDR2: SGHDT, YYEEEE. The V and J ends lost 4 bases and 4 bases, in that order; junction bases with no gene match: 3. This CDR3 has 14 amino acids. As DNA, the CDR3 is TGTGCCAGCAGCACGGGACTAGGCACCGGGGAGCTGTTTTTT. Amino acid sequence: CASSTGLGTGELFF.

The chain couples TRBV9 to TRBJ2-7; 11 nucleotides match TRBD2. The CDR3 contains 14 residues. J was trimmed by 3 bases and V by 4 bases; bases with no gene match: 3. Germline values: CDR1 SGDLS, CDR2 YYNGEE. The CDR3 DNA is TGTGCCAGCAGCCCGACTAGCGGGAACTACGAGCAGTACTTC. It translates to CASSPTSGNYEQYF. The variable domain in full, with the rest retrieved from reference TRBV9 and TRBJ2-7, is DSGVTQTPKHLITATGQRVTLRCSPRSGDLSVYWYQQSLDQGLQFLIQYYNGEERAKGNILERFSAQQFPDLHSELNLSSLELGDSALYFCASSPTSGNYEQYFGPGTRLTVT.

The CDR3 region is CASSLGVREQDEQYF. The CDR3 DNA reads as TGTGCCAGCAGCTTAGGGGTCAGGGAGCAGGACGAGCAGTACTTC. The chain combines TRBV11-2 with TRBJ2-7, with D perhaps matching TRBD1 or TRBD2 (5 bases each). The CDR3 loop spans 15 amino acids. Trimming left V 1 base short and J 5 bases short, with 15 bases between. Germline CDR1 is SGHAT and CDR2 is FQNNGV. The complete variable domain, with remaining parts taken from reference TRBV11-2 and TRBJ2-7, reads EAGVAQSPRYKIIEKRQSVAFWCNPISGHATLYWYQQILGQGPKLLIQFQNNGVVDDSQLPKDRFSAERLKGVDSTLKIQPAKLEDSAVYLCASSLGVREQDEQYFGPGTRLTVT.

CDR3 sequence reads: CASSLEGAGTGELFF. Here the CDR3 DNA reads TGTGCCAGCAGCTTGGAGGGGGCAGGTACCGGGGAGCTGTTTTTT. V usage is TRBV5-4 and J usage is TRBJ2-2; 7 bases map to TRBD1. The CDR3 spans 15 residues. V lost 0 bases and J lost 5; bases outside the gene matches: 4. Germline-derived CDR1 and CDR2 are SGHNT and YYREEE (reference sequence).

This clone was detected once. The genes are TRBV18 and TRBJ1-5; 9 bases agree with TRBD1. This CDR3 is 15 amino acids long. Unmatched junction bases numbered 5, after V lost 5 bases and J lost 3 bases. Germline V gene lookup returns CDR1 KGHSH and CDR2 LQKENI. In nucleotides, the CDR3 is TGTGCCAGCTCAAGGACAGGGGAGGACAATCAGCCCCAGCATTTT. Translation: CASSRTGEDNQPQHF.

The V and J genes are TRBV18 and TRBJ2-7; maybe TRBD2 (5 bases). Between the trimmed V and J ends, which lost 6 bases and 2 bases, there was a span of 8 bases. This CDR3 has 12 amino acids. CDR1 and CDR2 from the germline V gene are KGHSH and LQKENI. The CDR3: CASSGVAYEQYF. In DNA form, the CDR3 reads TGTGCCAGCTCGGGAGTTGCCTACGAGCAGTACTTC.

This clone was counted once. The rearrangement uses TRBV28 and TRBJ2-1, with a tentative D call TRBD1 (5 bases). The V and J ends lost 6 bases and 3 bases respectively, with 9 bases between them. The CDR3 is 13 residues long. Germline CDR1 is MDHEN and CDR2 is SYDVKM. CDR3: CASRADSYNEQFF. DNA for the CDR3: TGTGCCAGCAGGGCAGACAGCTACAATGAGCAGTTCTTC.

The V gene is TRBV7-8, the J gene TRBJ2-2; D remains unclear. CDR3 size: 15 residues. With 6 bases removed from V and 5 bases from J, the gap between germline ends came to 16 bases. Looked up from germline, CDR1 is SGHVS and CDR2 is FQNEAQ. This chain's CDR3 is CASSSSGSETGELFF. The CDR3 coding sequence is TGTGCCAGCAGTTCGTCCGGGTCAGAAACCGGGGAGCTGTTTTTT.

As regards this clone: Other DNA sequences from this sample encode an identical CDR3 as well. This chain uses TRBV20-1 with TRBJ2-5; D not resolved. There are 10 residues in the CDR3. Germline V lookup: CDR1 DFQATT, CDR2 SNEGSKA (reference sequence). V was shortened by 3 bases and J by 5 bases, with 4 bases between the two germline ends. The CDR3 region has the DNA TGCAGTGCTAGCGATGAGACCCAGTACTTC. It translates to CSASDETQYF.